Sequencing of this TCR beta chain was carried out in a study of beta chain features in type 1 diabetes. Background on the study: Healthy donors, compared against patients, showed similar age, gender and cell yields. Findings of the study overall: Among patients with Type 1 diabetes, TCRB CDR3s were moderately but significantly shorter in every one of the four CD4+ subsets.

This clone was recorded a few times. Its target is not known. Sorting based on CD45RO/CCR7/CD25/CD127/CD95/CD27 separated CD4+ naive, central memory, regulatory and stem cell-like memory cells. Since all of the isolated RNA was reverse transcribed, expressed TCRB transcripts were what got sequenced. There were 3 million to 4 million reads on average in the naive, central memory and regulatory T cell samples. Using immunoSEQ multiplex PCR, the repertoire was profiled, and TCRdb retains in-frame clones only, with some absent. The repertoire holds 120,000 or so clones, with approximately 15% as singletons. This CDR3 has 13 residues. Germline V lookup: CDR1 SNHLY, CDR2 FYNNEI. The V segment lost 5 bases and the J segment 6 bases; nucleotides outside the gene matches: 3.

The V call is TRBV2, the J call TRBJ2-3; 9 bases line up with TRBD2. The clonotype originates from a man aged 18-30 years with type 1 diabetes. Specimen: central memory CD4+ T cells from blood. For the CDR3, the DNA is TGTGCCAGCAGTTCTAGCGGGGACGATACGCAGTATTTT. It encodes CASSSSGDDTQYF.